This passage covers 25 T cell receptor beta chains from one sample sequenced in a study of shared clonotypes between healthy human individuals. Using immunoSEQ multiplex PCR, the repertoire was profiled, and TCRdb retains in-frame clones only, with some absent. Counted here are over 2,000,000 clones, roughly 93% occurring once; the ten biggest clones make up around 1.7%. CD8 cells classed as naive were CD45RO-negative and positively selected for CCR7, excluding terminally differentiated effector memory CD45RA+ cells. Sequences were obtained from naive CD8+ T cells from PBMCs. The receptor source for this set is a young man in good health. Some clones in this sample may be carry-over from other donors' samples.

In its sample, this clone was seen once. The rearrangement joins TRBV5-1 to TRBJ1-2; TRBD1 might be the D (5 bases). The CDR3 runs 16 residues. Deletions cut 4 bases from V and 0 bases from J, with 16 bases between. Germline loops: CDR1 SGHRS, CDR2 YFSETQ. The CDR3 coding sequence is TGCGCCAGCAGCCCTGAAGGACATCTAGCTAACTATGGCTACACCTTC. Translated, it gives CASSPEGHLANYGYTF.

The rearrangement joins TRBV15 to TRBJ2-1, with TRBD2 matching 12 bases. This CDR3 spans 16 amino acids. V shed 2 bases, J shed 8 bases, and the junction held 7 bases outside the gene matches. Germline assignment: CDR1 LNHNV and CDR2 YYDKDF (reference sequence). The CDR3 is CATSRTSGRRVDEQFF. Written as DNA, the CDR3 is TGTGCCACCAGCAGAACTAGCGGGAGGAGGGTCGATGAGCAGTTCTTC.

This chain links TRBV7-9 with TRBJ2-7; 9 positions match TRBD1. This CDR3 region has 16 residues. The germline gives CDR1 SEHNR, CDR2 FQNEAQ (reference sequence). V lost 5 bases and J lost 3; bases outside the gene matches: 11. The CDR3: CASSHRGTGLSYEQYF. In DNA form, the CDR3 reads TGTGCCAGCAGCCACCGGGGGACAGGGTTAAGCTACGAGCAGTACTTC.

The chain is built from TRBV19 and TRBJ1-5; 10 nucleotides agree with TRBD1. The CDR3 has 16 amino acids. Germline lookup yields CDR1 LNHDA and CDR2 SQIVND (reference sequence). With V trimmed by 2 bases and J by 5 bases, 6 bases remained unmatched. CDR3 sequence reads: CASSILRDRGDQPQHF. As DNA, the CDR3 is TGTGCCAGTAGTATACTCCGGGACAGGGGTGATCAGCCCCAGCATTTT.

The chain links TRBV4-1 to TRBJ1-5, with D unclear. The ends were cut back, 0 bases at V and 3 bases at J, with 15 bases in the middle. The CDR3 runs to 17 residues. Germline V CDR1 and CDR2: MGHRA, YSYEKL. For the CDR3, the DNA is TGCGCCAGCAGCCAAGAGAAAGCATGGGAGCTCAATCAGCCCCAGCATTTT. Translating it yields CASSQEKAWELNQPQHF.

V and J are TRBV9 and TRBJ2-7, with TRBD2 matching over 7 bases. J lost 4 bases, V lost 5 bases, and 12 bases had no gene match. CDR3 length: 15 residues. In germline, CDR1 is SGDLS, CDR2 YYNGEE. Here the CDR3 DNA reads TGTGCCAGCAGTCCGAGAGCGGGGTTGGGTTACGAGCAGTACTTC. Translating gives CASSPRAGLGYEQYF.

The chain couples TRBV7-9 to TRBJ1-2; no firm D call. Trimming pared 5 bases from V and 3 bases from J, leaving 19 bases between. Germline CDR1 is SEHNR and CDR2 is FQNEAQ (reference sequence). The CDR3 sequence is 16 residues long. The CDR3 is CASSPVARTQHYGYTF. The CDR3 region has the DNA TGTGCCAGCAGCCCGGTGGCCCGAACCCAACACTATGGCTACACCTTC.

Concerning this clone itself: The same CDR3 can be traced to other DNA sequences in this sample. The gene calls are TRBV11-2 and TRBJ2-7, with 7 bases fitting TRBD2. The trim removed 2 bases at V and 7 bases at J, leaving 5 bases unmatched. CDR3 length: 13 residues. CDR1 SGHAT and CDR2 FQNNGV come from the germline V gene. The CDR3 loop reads CASSLYGEGEQYF. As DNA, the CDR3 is TGTGCCAGCAGCTTATATGGGGAGGGGGAGCAGTACTTC.

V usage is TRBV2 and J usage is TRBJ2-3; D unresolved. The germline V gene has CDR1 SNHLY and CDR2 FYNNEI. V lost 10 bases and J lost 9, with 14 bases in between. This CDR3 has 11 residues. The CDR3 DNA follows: TGTGCCACCCCCCGTGGGGTCACGCAGTATTTT. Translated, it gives CATPRGVTQYF.

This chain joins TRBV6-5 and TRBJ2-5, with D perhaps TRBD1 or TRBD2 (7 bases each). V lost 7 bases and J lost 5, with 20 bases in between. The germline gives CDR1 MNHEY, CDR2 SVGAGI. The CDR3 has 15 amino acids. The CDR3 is CASTGGTALGETQYF. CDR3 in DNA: TGTGCCAGCACCGGGGGGACAGCACTTGGTGAGACCCAGTACTTC.

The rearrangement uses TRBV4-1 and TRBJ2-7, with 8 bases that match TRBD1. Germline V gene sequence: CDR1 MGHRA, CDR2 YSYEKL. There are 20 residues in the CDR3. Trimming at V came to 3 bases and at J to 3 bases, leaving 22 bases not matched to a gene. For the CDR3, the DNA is TGCGCCAGCAGCCACCCTTCTAGCATTAGACAGGGGAAACTTGGCTACGAGCAGTACTTC. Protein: CASSHPSSIRQGKLGYEQYF.

The CDR3 DNA reads TGCAGCGTCAAAGGGGGGACTAGCAGTATGGAGCAGTACTTC. It translates to CSVKGGTSSMEQYF. This chain uses TRBV29-1 with TRBJ2-7; TRBD2 matches 9 bases. V dropped 6 bases and J dropped 7; count of bases not matched to a gene: 13. The germline CDR1 and CDR2 sequences are SQVTM and ANQGSEA. The CDR3 loop spans 14 amino acids.

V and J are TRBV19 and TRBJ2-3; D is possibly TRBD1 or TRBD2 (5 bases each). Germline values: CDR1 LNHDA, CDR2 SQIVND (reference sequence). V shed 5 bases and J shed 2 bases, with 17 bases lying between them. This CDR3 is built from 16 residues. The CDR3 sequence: CASSQGDARFTDTQYF. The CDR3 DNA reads TGTGCCAGTAGTCAAGGGGACGCCAGATTCACAGATACGCAGTATTTT.

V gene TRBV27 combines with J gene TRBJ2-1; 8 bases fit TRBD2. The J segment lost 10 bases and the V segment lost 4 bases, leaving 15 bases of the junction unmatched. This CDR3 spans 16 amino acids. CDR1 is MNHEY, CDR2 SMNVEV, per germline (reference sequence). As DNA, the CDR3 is TGTGCCAGCAGTTCCCCCCGGACTAGCCGTCAAAAGGAGCAGTTCTTC. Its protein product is CASSSPRTSRQKEQFF.

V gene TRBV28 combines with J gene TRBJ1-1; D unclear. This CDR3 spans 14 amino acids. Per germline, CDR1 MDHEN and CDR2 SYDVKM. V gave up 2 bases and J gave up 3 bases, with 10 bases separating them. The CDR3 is CASSLPQVYTEAFF. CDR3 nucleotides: TGTGCCAGCAGTTTACCCCAGGTGTACACTGAAGCTTTCTTT.

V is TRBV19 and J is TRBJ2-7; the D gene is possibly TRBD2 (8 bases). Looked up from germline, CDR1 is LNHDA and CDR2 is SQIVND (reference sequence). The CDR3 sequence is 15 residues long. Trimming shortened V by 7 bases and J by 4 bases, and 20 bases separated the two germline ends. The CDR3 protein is CASTPGGQGVYEQYF. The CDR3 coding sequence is TGTGCCAGTACCCCGGGAGGGCAGGGGGTATACGAGCAGTACTTC.

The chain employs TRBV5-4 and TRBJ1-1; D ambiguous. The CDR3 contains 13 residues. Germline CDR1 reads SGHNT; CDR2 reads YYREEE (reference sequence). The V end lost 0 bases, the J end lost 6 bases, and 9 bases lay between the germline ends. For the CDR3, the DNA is TGTGCCAGCAGCTTGGTGCCGGGTTCTGAAGCTTTCTTT. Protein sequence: CASSLVPGSEAFF.

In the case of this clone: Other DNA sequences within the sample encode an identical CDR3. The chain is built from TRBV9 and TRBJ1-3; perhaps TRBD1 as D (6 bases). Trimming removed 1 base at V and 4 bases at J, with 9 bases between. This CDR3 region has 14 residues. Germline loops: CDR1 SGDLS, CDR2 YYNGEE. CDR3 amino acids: CASSVQGRGNTIYF. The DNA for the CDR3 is TGTGCCAGCAGCGTACAGGGGAGGGGAAACACCATATATTTT. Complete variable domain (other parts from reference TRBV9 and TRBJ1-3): DSGVTQTPKHLITATGQRVTLRCSPRSGDLSVYWYQQSLDQGLQFLIQYYNGEERAKGNILERFSAQQFPDLHSELNLSSLELGDSALYFCASSVQGRGNTIYFGEGSWLTVV.

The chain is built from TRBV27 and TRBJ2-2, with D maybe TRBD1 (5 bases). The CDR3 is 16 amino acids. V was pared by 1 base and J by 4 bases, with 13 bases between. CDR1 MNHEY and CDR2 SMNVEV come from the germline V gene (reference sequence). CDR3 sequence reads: CASSLLPGLATGELFF. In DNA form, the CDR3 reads TGTGCCAGCAGTTTATTGCCAGGGCTTGCCACCGGGGAGCTGTTTTTT.

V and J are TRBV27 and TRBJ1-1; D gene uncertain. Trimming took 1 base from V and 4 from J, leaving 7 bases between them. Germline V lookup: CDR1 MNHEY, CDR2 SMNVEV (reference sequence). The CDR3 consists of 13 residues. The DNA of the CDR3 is TGTGCCAGCAGTTTATGGCGGACCACTGAAGCTTTCTTT. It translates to CASSLWRTTEAFF.

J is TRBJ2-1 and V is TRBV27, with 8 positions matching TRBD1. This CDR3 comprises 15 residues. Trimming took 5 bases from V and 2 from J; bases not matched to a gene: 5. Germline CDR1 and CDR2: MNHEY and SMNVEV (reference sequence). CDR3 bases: TGTGCCAGCAGTCCCACGACAGGGGCCTACAATGAGCAGTTCTTC. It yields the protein CASSPTTGAYNEQFF.

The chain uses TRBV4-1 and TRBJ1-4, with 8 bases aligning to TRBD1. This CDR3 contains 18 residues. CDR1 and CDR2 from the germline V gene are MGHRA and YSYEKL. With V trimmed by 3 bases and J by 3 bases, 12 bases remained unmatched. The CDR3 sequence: CASSQVTGANAANEKLFF. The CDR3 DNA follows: TGCGCCAGCAGCCAGGTGACAGGGGCCAACGCGGCTAATGAAAAACTGTTTTTT.

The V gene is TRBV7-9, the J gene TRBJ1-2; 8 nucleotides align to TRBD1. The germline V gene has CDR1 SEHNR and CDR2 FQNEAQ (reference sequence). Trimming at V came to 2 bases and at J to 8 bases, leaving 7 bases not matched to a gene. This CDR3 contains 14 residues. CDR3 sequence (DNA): TGTGCCAGCAGCTTAATAGGACAGGGAGGAGGCTACACCTTC. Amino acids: CASSLIGQGGGYTF.

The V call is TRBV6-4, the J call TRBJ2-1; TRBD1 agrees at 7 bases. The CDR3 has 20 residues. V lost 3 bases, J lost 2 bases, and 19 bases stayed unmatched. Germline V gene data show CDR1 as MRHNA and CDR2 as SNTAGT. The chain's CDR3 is CASSETTEDREGTPYNEQFF. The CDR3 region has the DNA TGTGCCAGCAGTGAGACTACCGAAGACAGGGAAGGGACCCCCTACAATGAGCAGTTCTTC.

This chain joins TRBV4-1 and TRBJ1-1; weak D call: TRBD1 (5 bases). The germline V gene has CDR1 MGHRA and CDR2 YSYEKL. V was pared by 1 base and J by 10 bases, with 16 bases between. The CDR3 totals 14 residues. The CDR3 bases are TGCGCCAGCAGCCAAGTGGGGCGGGCTCCGGCAGCTTTCTTT. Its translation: CASSQVGRAPAAFF.